What follows is one TCR beta chain and its context. Original processing notes: By means of reference gene primer amplification, nucleated cell counts were estimated. The data were produced by immunoSEQ multiplex PCR, yet TCRdb's version contains in-frame clones alone and is incomplete. V and J calls plus clone size are reproduced from that table; the DNA served to infer D and trimming. The data contain just over 300,000 clones, about 90% of them singletons. The sample comes from a study of blood T cell repertoires in COVID-19. Study information: Specimens from acute and convalescent COVID-19 originated in the United States, Italy and Spain. PBMCs, B-cell-depleted T cells, or T cells were the source of the cDNA or gDNA that made up the material.

The TCR comes from a young woman with COVID-19, enrolled during active disease. The source material was peripheral blood.

The CDR3 nucleotides are TGCAGCGTTGAGGGGGGGTCCTACAATGAGCAGTTCTTC. Its protein product is CSVEGGSYNEQFF. This chain connects TRBV29-1 to TRBJ2-1; 7 bases line up with TRBD2. CDR1 and CDR2 (germline): SQVTM, ANQGSEA. V dropped 3 bases and J dropped 1; count of bases not matched to a gene: 0. This CDR3 spans 13 amino acids.